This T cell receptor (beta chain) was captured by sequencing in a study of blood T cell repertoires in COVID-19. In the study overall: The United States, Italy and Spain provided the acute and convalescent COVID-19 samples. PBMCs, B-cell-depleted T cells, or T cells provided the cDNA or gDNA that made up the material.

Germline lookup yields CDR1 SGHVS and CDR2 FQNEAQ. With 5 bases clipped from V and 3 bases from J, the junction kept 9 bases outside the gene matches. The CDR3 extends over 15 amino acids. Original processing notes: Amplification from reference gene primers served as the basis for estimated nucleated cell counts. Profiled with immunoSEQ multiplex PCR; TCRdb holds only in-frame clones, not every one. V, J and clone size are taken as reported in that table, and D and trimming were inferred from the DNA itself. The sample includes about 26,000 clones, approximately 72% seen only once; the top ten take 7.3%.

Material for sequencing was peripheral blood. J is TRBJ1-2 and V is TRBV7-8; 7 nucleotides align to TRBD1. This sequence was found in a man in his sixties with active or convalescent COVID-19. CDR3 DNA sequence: TGTGCCAGCAGCGCTGACAGGGCTTGGGACTATGGCTACACCTTC. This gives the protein CASSADRAWDYGYTF.